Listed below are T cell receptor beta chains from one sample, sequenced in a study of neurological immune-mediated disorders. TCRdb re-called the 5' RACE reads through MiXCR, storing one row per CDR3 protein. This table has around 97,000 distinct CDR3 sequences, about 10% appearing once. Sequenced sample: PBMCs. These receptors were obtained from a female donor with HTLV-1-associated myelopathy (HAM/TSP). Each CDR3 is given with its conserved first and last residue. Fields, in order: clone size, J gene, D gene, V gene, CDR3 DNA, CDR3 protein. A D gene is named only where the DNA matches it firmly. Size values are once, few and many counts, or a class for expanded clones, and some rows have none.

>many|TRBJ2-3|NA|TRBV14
TGTGCCAGCAGCCCTACATCAGATACGCAGTATTTT
CASSPTSDTQYF
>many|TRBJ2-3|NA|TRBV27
TGTGCCAGCTTCGAGAAGGGGCGGGGCACAGATACGCAGTATTTT
CASFEKGRGTDTQYF
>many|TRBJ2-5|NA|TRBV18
TGTGCCAGCTCATCAACCGGGACACGGCAAGAGACCCAGTACTTC
CASSSTGTRQETQYF
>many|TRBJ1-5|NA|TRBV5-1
TGCGCCAGCAGCCAAACCGGGGGGGGCAATCAGCCCCAGCATTTT
CASSQTGGGNQPQHF
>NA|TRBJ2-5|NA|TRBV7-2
TGTGCCAGCAGCTTGCCAGCCGGTAGGACCCAGTACTTC
CASSLPAGRTQYF
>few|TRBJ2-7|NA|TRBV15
TGTGCCACCAGCAGAGACCGAGCGGGCCCCGCGGACTTC
CATSRDRAGPADF
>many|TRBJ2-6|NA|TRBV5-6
TGTGCCAGCAGCCCGTTCTCTGGGGCCAACGTCCTGACTTTC
CASSPFSGANVLTF
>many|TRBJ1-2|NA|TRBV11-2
TGTGCCAGCAGCCAAAGCAGGGTTGGCTACACCTTC
CASSQSRVGYTF
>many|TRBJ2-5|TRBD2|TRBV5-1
TGCGCCAGCAGCTCGCTAGCGGGGGAGCAAGAGACCCAGTACTTC
CASSSLAGEQETQYF
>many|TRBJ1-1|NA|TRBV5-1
TGCGCCAGCAGCTTGAGGGGGGATTGGACTGAAGCTTTCTTT
CASSLRGDWTEAFF
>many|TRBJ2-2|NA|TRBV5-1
TGCGCCAGCAGCTTTGGACAGACTGGGAGGACCGGGGAGCTGTTTTTT
CASSFGQTGRTGELFF
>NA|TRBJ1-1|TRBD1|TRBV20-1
TGCAGTGCTAGACCCAGACAGGGGTGGACTGAAGCTTTCTTT
CSARPRQGWTEAFF
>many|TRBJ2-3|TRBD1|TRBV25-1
TGTGCCAGCAAAACAGGGGGTCCTTTTGGGACGCAGTATTTT
CASKTGGPFGTQYF
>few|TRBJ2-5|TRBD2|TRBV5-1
TGCGCCAGCAGCCCCATGGCGACGGGAGGCCAAGAGACCCAGTACTTC
CASSPMATGGQETQYF
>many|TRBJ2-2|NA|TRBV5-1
TGCGCCAGCAGCCCCCAGGCCAGCCTAAACACCGGGGAGCTGTTTTTT
CASSPQASLNTGELFF
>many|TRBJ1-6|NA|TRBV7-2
TGTGCCAGCAGCTCCGGGGACACCTATAATTCACCCCTCCACTTT
CASSSGDTYNSPLHF
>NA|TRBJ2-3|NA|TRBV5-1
TGCGCCAGCAGCTTGGACGTCAGTAGGCACAGTGGGGCCACAGATACGCAGTATTTT
CASSLDVSRHSGATDTQYF
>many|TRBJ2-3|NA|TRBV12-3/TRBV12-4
TGTGCCAGCGCGGGACGCACAGATACGCAGTATTTT
CASAGRTDTQYF
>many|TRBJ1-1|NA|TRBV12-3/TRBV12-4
TGTGCCAGCAGCTCAAGCAGGGAAACTGAAGCTTTCTTT
CASSSSRETEAFF
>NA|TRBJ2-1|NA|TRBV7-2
TGTGCCAGCAGCCCCACAGGAGGCGGTGGGAATGAGCAGTTCTTC
CASSPTGGGGNEQFF
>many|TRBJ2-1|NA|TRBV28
TGTGCCAGCAGTCCTGCCGAGGGGGTGTCGTTCTTC
CASSPAEGVSFF
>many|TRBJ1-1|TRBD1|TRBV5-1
TGCGCCAGCGGGCAGGGGGCCGGGAACACTGAAGCTTTCTTT
CASGQGAGNTEAFF
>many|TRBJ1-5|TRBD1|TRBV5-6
TGTGCCAGCAGCGGACCAGGGGGCCTCAGTCAGCCCCAGCATTTT
CASSGPGGLSQPQHF
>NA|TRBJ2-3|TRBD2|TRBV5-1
TGCGCCAGCAGCGATGCGGGGGGCGCCGGCACAGATACGCAGTATTTT
CASSDAGGAGTDTQYF
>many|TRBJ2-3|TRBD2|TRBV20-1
TGCAGTGCACCTAAGCGGGGAGACACAGATACGCAGTATTTT
CSAPKRGDTDTQYF
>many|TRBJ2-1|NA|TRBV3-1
TGTGCCAGCAGCCGGGATCCCGCCAGCAATGAGCAGTTCTTC
CASSRDPASNEQFF
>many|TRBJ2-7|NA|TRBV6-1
TGTGCCAGCAGTAAAGACGTCTTCTCCTACGAGCAGTACTTC
CASSKDVFSYEQYF
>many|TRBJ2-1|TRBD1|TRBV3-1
TGTGCCAGCAGTCCGAGACAGGGAAGTGGTAATGAGCAGTTCTTC
CASSPRQGSGNEQFF